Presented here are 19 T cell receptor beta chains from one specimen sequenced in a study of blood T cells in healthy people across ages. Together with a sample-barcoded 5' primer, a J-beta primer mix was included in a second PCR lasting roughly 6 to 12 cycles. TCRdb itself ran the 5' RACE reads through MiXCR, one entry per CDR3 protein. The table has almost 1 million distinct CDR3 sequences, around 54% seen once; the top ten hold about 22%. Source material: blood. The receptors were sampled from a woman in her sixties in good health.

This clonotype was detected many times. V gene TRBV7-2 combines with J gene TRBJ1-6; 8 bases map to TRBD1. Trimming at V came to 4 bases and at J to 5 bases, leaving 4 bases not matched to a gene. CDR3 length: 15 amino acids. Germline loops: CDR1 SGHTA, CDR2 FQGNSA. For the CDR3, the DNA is TGTGCCAGCAGCTCCGGACAGGGACATAATTCACCCCTCCACTTT. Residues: CASSSGQGHNSPLHF. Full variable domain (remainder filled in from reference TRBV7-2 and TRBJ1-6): GAGVSQSPSNKVTEKGKDVELRCDPISGHTALYWYRQSLGQGLEFLIYFQGNSAPDKSGLPSDRFSAERTGGSVSTLTIQRTQQEDSAVYLCASSSGQGHNSPLHFGNGTRLTVT.

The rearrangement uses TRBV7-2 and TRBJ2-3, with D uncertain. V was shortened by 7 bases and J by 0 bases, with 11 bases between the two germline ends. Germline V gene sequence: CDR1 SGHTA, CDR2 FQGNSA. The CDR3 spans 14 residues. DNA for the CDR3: TGTGCCAGCACCTGGTGGCAAAGCACAGATACGCAGTATTTT. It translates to CASTWWQSTDTQYF. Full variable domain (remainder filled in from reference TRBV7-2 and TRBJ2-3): GAGVSQSPSNKVTEKGKDVELRCDPISGHTALYWYRQSLGQGLEFLIYFQGNSAPDKSGLPSDRFSAERTGGSVSTLTIQRTQQEDSAVYLCASTWWQSTDTQYFGPGTRLTVL.

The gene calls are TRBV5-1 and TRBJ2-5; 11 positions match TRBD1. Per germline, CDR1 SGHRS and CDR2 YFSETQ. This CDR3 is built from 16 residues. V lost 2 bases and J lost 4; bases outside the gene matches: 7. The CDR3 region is CASSLPGTGGGETQYF. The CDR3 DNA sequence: TGCGCCAGCAGCTTACCCGGGACAGGGGGGGGAGAGACCCAGTACTTC.

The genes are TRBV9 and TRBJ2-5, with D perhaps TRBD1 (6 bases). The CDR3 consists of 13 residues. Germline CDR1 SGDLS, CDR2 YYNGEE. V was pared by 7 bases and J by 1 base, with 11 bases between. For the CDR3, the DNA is TGTGCCAGCGCGAGGGGGATCCAAGAGACCCAGTACTTC. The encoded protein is CASARGIQETQYF.

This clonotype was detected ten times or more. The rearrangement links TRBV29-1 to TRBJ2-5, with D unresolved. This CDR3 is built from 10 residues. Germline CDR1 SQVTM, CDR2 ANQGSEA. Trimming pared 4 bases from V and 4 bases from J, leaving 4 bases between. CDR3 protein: CSVALETQYF. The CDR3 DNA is TGCAGCGTTGCATTAGAGACCCAGTACTTC. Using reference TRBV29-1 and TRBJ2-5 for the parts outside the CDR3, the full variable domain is SAVISQKPSRDICQRGTSLTIQCQVDSQVTMMFWYRQQPGQSLTLIATANQGSEATYESGFVIDKFPISRPNLTFSTLTVSNMSPEDSSIYLCSVALETQYFGPGTRLLVL.

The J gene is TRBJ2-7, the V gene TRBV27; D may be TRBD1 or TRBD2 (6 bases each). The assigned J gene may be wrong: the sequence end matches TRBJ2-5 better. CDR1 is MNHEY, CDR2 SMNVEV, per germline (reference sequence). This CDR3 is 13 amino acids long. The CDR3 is CASGPGAWETQYF. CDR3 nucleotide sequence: TGTGCCAGCGGTCCGGGGGCGTGGGAGACCCAGTACTTC.

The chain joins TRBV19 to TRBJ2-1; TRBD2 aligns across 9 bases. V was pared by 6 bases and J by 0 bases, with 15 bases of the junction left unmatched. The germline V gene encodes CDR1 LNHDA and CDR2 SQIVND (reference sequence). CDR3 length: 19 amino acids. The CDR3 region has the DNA TGTGCCAGTAGAGACCTCCTCGGGCTAGCGGGATTCTCCTACAATGAGCAGTTCTTC. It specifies CASRDLLGLAGFSYNEQFF.

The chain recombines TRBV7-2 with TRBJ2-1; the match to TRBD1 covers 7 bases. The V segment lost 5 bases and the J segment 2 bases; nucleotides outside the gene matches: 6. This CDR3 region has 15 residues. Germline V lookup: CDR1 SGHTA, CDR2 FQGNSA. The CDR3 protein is CASSELQGTYNEQFF. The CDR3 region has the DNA TGTGCCAGCAGCGAACTACAGGGGACCTACAATGAGCAGTTCTTC.

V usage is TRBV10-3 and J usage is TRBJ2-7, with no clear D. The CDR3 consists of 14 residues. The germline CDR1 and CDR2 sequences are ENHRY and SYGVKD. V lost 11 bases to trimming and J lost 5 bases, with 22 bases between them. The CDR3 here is CAVKGEHQANEQYF. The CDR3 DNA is TGTGCCGTCAAAGGAGAACACCAGGCTAACGAGCAGTACTTC.

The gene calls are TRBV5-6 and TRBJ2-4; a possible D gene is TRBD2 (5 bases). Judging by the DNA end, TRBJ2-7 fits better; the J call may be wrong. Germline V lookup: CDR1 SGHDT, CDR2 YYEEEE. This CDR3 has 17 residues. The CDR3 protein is CASSRLWGRRTSYEQYF. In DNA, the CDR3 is TGTGCCAGCAGCCGCCTTTGGGGTAGACGAACTAGTTACGAGCAGTACTTC.

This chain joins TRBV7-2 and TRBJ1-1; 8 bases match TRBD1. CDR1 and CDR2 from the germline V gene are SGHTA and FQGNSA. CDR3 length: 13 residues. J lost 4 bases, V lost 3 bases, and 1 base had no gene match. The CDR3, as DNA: TGTGCCAGCAGCTTCAGGGGGCGCACTGAAGCTTTCTTT. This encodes CASSFRGRTEAFF.

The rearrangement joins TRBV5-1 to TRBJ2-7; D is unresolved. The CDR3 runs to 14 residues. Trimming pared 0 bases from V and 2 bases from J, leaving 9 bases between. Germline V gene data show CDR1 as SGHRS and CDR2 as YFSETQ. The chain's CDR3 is CASSLDPITYEQYF. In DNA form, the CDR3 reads TGCGCCAGCAGCTTGGATCCAATAACCTACGAGCAGTACTTC.

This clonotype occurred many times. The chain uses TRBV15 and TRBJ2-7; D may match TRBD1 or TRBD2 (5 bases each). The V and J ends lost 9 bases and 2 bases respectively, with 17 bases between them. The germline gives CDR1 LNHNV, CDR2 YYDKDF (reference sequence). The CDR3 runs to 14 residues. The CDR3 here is CATTQDRGTYEQYF. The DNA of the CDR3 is TGTGCCACTACCCAGGATCGGGGCACCTACGAGCAGTACTTC. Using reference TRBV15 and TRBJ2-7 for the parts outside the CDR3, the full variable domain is DAMVIQNPRYQVTQFGKPVTLSCSQTLNHNVMYWYQQKSSQAPKLLFHYYDKDFNNEADTPDNFQSRRPNTSFCFLDIRSPGLGDTAMYLCATTQDRGTYEQYFGPGTRLTVT.

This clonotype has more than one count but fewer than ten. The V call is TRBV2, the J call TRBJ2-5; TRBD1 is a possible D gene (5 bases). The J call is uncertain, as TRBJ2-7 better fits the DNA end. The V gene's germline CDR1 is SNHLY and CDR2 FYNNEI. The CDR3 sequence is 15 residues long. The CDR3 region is CASSEQGLGSYEQYF. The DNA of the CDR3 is TGTGCCAGCAGTGAACAGGGCCTGGGTAGTTACGAGCAGTACTTC.

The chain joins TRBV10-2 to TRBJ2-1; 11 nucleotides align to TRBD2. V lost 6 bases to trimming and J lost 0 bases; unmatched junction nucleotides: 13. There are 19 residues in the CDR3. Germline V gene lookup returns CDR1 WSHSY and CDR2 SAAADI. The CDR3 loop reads CASSDTSGSAYISYNEQFF. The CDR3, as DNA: TGCGCCAGCAGCGACACTAGCGGGAGCGCTTATATCTCCTACAATGAGCAGTTCTTC.

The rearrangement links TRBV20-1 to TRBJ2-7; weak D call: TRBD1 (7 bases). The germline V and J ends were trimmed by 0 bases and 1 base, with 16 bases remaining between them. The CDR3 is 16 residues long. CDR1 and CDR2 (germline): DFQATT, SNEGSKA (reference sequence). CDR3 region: CSARDGGRQGSYEQYF. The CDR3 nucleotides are TGCAGTGCTAGAGATGGGGGGAGACAGGGATCCTACGAGCAGTACTTC.

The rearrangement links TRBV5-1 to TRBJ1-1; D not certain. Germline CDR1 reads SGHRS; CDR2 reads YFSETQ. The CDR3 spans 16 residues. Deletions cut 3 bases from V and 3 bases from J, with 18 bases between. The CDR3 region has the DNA TGCGCCAGCAGCTCAGCCCCCACCGGGTGGGACACTGAAGCTTTCTTT. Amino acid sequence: CASSSAPTGWDTEAFF.

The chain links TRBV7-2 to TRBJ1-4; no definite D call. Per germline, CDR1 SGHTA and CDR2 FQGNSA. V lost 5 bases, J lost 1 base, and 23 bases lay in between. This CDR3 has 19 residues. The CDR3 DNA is TGTGCCAGCAGCAGCAAGTCGGTCTTGAAGGGTCTAACTAATGAAAAACTGTTTTTT. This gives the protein CASSSKSVLKGLTNEKLFF.

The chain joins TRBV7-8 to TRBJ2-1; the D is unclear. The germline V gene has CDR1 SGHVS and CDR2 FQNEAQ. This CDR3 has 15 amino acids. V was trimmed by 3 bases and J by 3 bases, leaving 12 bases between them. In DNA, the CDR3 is TGTGCCAGCAGCTTCTTCGGGCAGAACTACAATGAGCAGTTCTTC. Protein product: CASSFFGQNYNEQFF.